The next 4 T cell receptor beta chains were all read from a single sample in a study of T cell changes during pregnancy in multiple sclerosis. Only in-frame clones appear in the TCRdb table, and some are missing; sequencing was by immunoSEQ multiplex PCR. The table records under 90,000 clones, roughly 94% of them present only once. The material was peripheral blood, obtained in the second trimester of pregnancy. The origin of the receptors is a female donor in good health, enrolled as a control in a pregnancy study.

In its sample, this clone was seen a few times. The gene calls are TRBV27 and TRBJ2-2; D unclear. The length of the CDR3 is 11 residues. Trimming cost V 7 bases and J 2 bases, with 2 bases left between them. Germline CDR1 reads MNHEY; CDR2 reads SMNVEV (reference sequence). CDR3 amino acids: CASTNTGELFF. The CDR3, as DNA: TGTGCCAGCACTAACACCGGGGAGCTGTTTTTT.

This rearrangement joins TRBV28 to TRBJ1-2; no clear D gene. The V end was cut by 5 bases, the J end by 5 bases, with 9 bases between. The CDR3 length is 12 residues. CDR1 and CDR2 from the germline V gene are MDHEN and SYDVKM. CDR3 protein: CASSPRFYGYTF. The CDR3 DNA reads as TGTGCCAGCAGTCCTCGGTTTTATGGCTACACCTTC.

The rearrangement uses TRBV13 and TRBJ2-7, with 10 positions matching TRBD1. V gave up 3 bases and J gave up 3 bases; unmatched junction bases: 11. From germline, CDR1 is PRHDT and CDR2 FYEKMQ (reference sequence). CDR3 length: 17 amino acids. The CDR3 sequence: CASSLTGGSGPIYEQYF. Here the CDR3 DNA reads TGTGCCAGCAGCTTGACAGGGGGCTCGGGACCCATCTACGAGCAGTACTTC.

V and J are TRBV15 and TRBJ2-7; 8 bases are shared with TRBD2. Germline CDR1 LNHNV, CDR2 YYDKDF (reference sequence). CDR3 length: 16 amino acids. Trimming cost V 1 base and J 3 bases; bases outside gene matches: 8. The CDR3 is CATSRGRTGGIYEQYF. DNA for the CDR3: TGTGCCACCAGCAGAGGGAGAACGGGGGGGATCTACGAGCAGTACTTC.